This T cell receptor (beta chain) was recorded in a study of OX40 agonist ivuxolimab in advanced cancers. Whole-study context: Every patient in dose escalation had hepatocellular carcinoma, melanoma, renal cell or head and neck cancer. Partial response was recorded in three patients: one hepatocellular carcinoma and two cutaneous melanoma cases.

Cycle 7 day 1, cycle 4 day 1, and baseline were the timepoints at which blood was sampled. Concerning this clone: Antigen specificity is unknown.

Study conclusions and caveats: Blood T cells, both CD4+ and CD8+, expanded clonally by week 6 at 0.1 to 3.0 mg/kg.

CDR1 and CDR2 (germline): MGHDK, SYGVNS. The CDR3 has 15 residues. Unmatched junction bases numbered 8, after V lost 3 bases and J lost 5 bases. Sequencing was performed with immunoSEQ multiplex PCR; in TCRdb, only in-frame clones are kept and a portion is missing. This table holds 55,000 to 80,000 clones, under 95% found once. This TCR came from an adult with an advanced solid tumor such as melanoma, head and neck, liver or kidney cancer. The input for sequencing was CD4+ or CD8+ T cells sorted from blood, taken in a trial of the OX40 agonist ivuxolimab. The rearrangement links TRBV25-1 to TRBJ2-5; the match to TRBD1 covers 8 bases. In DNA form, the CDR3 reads TGTGCCAGCAGTGACCCGACAGGGGTAGTCGAGACCCAGTACTTC. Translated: CASSDPTGVVETQYF.